Listed here are 10 T cell receptor beta chains from one sample, sequenced in a study of blood T cell repertoires in COVID-19. Only in-frame clones appear in the TCRdb table, and some are missing; sequencing was by immunoSEQ multiplex PCR. The table shows about 260,000 clones, with 70% to 90% occurring only once. Sequencing used peripheral blood. The receptors originated from a human donor in a cohort sampled during active COVID-19.

The chain carries TRBV19 and TRBJ2-7, with TRBD1 matching over 9 bases. CDR1 is LNHDA, CDR2 SQIVND, per germline (reference sequence). The CDR3 has 13 residues. V trimming: 7 bases; J trimming: 0 bases; junction bases outside the gene matches: 1. CDR3 DNA: TGTGCCAGTACGGGACAGGGCTCCTACGAGCAGTACTTC. It specifies CASTGQGSYEQYF.

This chain links TRBV15 with TRBJ2-3, with 8 bases identical to TRBD2. Germline values: CDR1 LNHNV, CDR2 YYDKDF (reference sequence). This CDR3 has 16 amino acids. The V segment lost 2 bases and the J segment 6 bases; nucleotides outside the gene matches: 10. In DNA, the CDR3 is TGTGCCACCAGCAGACCTTTCGGGAGGGCCTTGGATACGCAGTATTTT. Protein sequence: CATSRPFGRALDTQYF.

This chain connects TRBV2 to TRBJ2-7; TRBD1 aligns across 9 bases. Trimming removed 7 bases from V and 0 bases from J; junction bases left unmatched: 7. The CDR3 has 15 residues. The V gene's germline CDR1 is SNHLY and CDR2 FYNNEI. As DNA, the CDR3 is TGTGCCAGCAATCAACAGGGGGCGAGCTCCTACGAGCAGTACTTC. Translation gives CASNQQGASSYEQYF.

This sequence joins TRBV28 and TRBJ1-2; TRBD1 agrees at 7 bases. The CDR3 sequence is 14 residues long. Germline CDR1 and CDR2: MDHEN and SYDVKM. Unmatched junction bases numbered 7, after V lost 6 bases and J lost 3 bases. CDR3 DNA sequence: TGTGCCAGCAGCCCGACAGGGTCCGACTATGGCTACACCTTC. Its protein is CASSPTGSDYGYTF.

The V gene is TRBV7-9, the J gene TRBJ1-4; 7 bases map to TRBD1. The V gene's germline CDR1 is SEHNR and CDR2 FQNEAQ (reference sequence). V trimming: 4 bases; J trimming: 2 bases; junction bases outside the gene matches: 10. The CDR3 has 17 residues. The CDR3 DNA is TGTGCCAGCAGCTCCCGACAGGGAAGTGTGACTAATGAAAAACTGTTTTTT. This encodes CASSSRQGSVTNEKLFF.

The CDR3 loop reads CAWSVETAGEQYF. The CDR3 DNA follows: TGTGCCTGGAGTGTTGAGACAGCTGGCGAGCAGTACTTC. V and J are TRBV30 and TRBJ2-7; D might be TRBD1 (5 bases). This CDR3 contains 13 residues. Between the trimmed V and J ends, which lost 0 bases and 6 bases, there was a span of 12 bases. Germline CDR1 reads GTSNPN; CDR2 reads SVGIG (reference sequence).

The chain uses TRBV9 and TRBJ2-1; no clear D. V gave up 0 bases and J gave up 5 bases, with 9 bases separating them. Germline V gene sequence: CDR1 SGDLS, CDR2 YYNGEE. The CDR3 is 14 residues long. CDR3 nucleotides: TGTGCCAGCAGCGTAGTCTCGTCCGACAATGAGCAGTTCTTC. Translated: CASSVVSSDNEQFF. Together with reference TRBV9 and TRBJ2-1, the CDR3 gives the full variable domain: DSGVTQTPKHLITATGQRVTLRCSPRSGDLSVYWYQQSLDQGLQFLIQYYNGEERAKGNILERFSAQQFPDLHSELNLSSLELGDSALYFCASSVVSSDNEQFFGPGTRLTVL.

The chain recombines TRBV12-3 or TRBV12-4 with TRBJ1-6; tentative D call: TRBD1 (5 bases). The CDR3 consists of 13 residues. Trimming left V 5 bases short and J 6 bases short, with 8 bases between. The CDR3 nucleotides read TGTGCCAGCAGTAGGGACTCTAATTCACCCCTCCACTTT. Amino acid sequence: CASSRDSNSPLHF.

The gene calls are TRBV10-3 and TRBJ2-7; tentative D call: TRBD2 (5 bases). Germline assignment: CDR1 ENHRY and CDR2 SYGVKD. Trimming left V 9 bases short and J 5 bases short, with 17 bases between. The CDR3 contains 13 residues. CDR3 region: CAISSGEAHEQYF. The CDR3 DNA reads as TGTGCCATAAGTTCCGGGGAAGCCCACGAGCAGTACTTC.

The genes are TRBV7-9 and TRBJ1-3; the D is unclear. This CDR3 is built from 15 residues. Looked up from germline, CDR1 is SEHNR and CDR2 is FQNEAQ (reference sequence). DNA for the CDR3: TGTGCTCTCACTGGACTGACATTCTCTGGAAACACCATATATTTT. This codes for CALTGLTFSGNTIYF.